The source of this T cell receptor (beta chain) is a study of shared clonotypes between healthy human individuals. Germline trimming cut 3 bases from V and 2 bases from J; bases unmatched to any gene: 2. Germline-derived CDR1 and CDR2 are SEHNR and FQNEAQ (reference sequence). This CDR3 region has 15 residues. Authors' analysis steps: ImmunoSEQ yielded junction-only sequences lacking quality scores, so filtering differed. The assay was immunoSEQ multiplex PCR, and TCRdb's table has in-frame clones only and misses some. The V and J calls and clone size were taken over from that table, and D and trimming were inferred from the DNA. The sample lists fewer than 1.6 million clones; 97% to 99% were seen once. Donors were healthy HIV-negative adults without recently reported acute infections or vaccinations.

V and J are TRBV7-9 and TRBJ2-3; 10 positions agree with TRBD2. The sample taken for sequencing was naive CD4+ T cells sorted from blood. The subset was: CD45RA+ positively selected. The TCR comes from a man aged 30-40 years in good health. CDR3 amino acids: CASSFTSGVTDTQYF. CDR3 DNA: TGTGCCAGCAGCTTTACTAGCGGGGTCACAGATACGCAGTATTTT.